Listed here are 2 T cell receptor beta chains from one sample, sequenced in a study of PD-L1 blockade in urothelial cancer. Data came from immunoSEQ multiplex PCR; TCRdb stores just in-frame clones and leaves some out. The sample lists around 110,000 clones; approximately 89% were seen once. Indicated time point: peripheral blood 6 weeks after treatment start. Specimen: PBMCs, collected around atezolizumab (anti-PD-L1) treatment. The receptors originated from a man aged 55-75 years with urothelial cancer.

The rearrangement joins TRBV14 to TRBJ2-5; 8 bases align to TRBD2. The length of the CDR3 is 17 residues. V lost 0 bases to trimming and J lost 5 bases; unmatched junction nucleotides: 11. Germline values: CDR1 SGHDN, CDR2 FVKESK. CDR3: CASSQEVSTGGLETQYF. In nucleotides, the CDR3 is TGTGCCAGCAGCCAAGAGGTGTCGACGGGGGGGCTGGAGACCCAGTACTTC.

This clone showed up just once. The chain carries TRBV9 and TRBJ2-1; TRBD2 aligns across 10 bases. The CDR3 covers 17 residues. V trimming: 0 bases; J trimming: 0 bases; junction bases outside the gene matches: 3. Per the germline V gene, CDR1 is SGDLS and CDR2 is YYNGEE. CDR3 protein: CASSVASSGSSYNEQFF. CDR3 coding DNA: TGTGCCAGCAGCGTAGCCTCTAGCGGGAGCTCCTACAATGAGCAGTTCTTC.